Listed here are 30 T cell receptor beta chains from one sample, sequenced in a study of human T cells and chemical hapten exposure (dated by TCRdb to the early 2020s). Taken with the paper, the label for time point translates to: patch test 1, 2 weeks after DPC sensitization. Taken with the paper, the label for treatment or condition translates to: therapeutic diphenylcyclopropenone sensitization with weekly scalp DPC. Library method: RACE. The sequencer listed for this sample is NextSeq 500. Using fastp at Q25 and MiXCR, TCRdb reprocessed the public reads and kept productive beta chains. A single entry per CDR3 protein holds the most common genes and DNA from its merged rows. The sample table holds fewer than 100,000 distinct CDR3 sequences, of which 9.5% to 15% were seen once. The ten largest account for roughly 2.1% of the sample. The source was whole blood, collected in connection with sensitization to the hapten diphenylcyclopropenone (DPC). The source is a middle-aged woman with alopecia areata. Some clones in this sample may be carry-over from other donors' samples.

This clonotype showed up just a few times. The gene calls are TRBV3-1 and TRBJ2-5; D unclear. The CDR3 spans 12 residues. Germline V CDR1 and CDR2: LGHDT, YNNKEL (reference sequence). The V end was cut by 2 bases, the J end by 1 base, with 2 bases between. CDR3 DNA: TGTGCCAGCAGCCAAACCCAAGAGACCCAGTACTTC. Protein product: CASSQTQETQYF.

This clonotype was counted a few times. V and J are TRBV18 and TRBJ2-5, with no clear D. CDR1 and CDR2 (germline): KGHSH, LQKENI. The CDR3 length is 12 residues. Between the trimmed V and J ends, which lost 1 base and 2 bases, there was a span of 2 bases. In DNA form, the CDR3 reads TGTGCCAGCTCACCACAACAAGAGACCCAGTACTTC. Encoded protein: CASSPQQETQYF.

This clonotype has only a few counts. The V and J genes are TRBV6-5 and TRBJ2-7; D is unresolved. The CDR3 has 14 amino acids. Trimming left V 2 bases short and J 5 bases short, with 13 bases between. Germline V gives CDR1 MNHEY, CDR2 SVGAGI. CDR3 region: CASSYQKTGHEQYF. DNA for the CDR3: TGTGCCAGCAGTTACCAAAAAACCGGGCACGAGCAGTACTTC.

In its sample, this clonotype was seen a few times. V usage is TRBV7-2 and J usage is TRBJ2-2; D tentatively reads TRBD1 or TRBD2 (5 bases each). Germline CDR1 SGHTA, CDR2 FQGNSA. Trimming took 5 bases from V and 5 from J, leaving 18 bases between them. This CDR3 has 16 amino acids. The CDR3 DNA reads TGTGCCAGCAGCCTCAACCCGGGACCAACGACCGGGGAGCTGTTTTTT. This gives the protein CASSLNPGPTTGELFF.

V is TRBV24-1 and J is TRBJ1-5; 7 nucleotides line up with TRBD1. The trim removed 4 bases at V and 0 bases at J, leaving 5 bases unmatched. The CDR3 is made up of 16 amino acids. Germline lookup yields CDR1 KGHDR and CDR2 SFDVKD. The CDR3 loop reads CATSETGADSNQPQHF. DNA of the CDR3: TGTGCCACCAGTGAAACAGGGGCAGATAGCAATCAGCCCCAGCATTTT.

As DNA, the CDR3 is TGTGCCAGCAGCGGGGGTGGGCGAGATACGCAGTATTTT. Encoded protein: CASSGGGRDTQYF. The chain employs TRBV7-9 and TRBJ2-3; D assignment may be TRBD1 or TRBD2 (5 bases each). The CDR3 is 13 amino acids. Trimming removed 5 bases at V and 5 bases at J, with 11 bases between. Germline CDR1 is SEHNR and CDR2 is FQNEAQ (reference sequence).

There are a few counts of this clonotype. The J gene is TRBJ1-1, the V gene TRBV29-1, with D maybe TRBD1 (6 bases). Trimming left V 6 bases short and J 4 bases short, with 12 bases between. Germline loops: CDR1 SQVTM, CDR2 ANQGSEA. The CDR3 is 12 residues long. The CDR3 DNA follows: TGCAGCGTCGACAGGCAAGGCACTGAAGCTTTCTTT. The encoded protein is CSVDRQGTEAFF.

This clonotype was counted many times. This rearrangement joins TRBV29-1 to TRBJ1-2; possible D gene TRBD1, 5 bases. This CDR3 region has 13 residues. Germline V CDR1 and CDR2: SQVTM, ANQGSEA. Trimming left V 5 bases short and J 5 bases short, with 15 bases between. The CDR3 reads CSVSPGGEYGYTF. In DNA form, the CDR3 reads TGCAGCGTTTCCCCGGGAGGGGAGTATGGCTACACCTTC. Full variable domain (remainder filled in from reference TRBV29-1 and TRBJ1-2): SAVISQKPSRDICQRGTSLTIQCQVDSQVTMMFWYRQQPGQSLTLIATANQGSEATYESGFVIDKFPISRPNLTFSTLTVSNMSPEDSSIYLCSVSPGGEYGYTFGSGTRLTVV.

This sequence joins TRBV7-9 and TRBJ2-1; D is uncertain. The CDR3 runs to 12 residues. CDR1 is SEHNR, CDR2 FQNEAQ, per germline (reference sequence). V was trimmed by 1 base and J by 7 bases, leaving 5 bases between them. The DNA for the CDR3 is TGTGCCAGCAGCTTAGTAGGTAATGAGCAGTTCTTC. Its protein product is CASSLVGNEQFF.

This clonotype occurred a few times. This chain joins TRBV10-1 and TRBJ1-4, with D perhaps TRBD1 (5 bases). V was cut by 5 bases and J by 6 bases, with 16 bases left in between. There are 15 residues in the CDR3. Germline V gene sequence: CDR1 WNHNN, CDR2 SYGVQD (reference sequence). CDR3 DNA sequence: TGCGCCAGCAGTCCCTCGGACATCTATTATGAAAAACTGTTTTTT. Encoded protein: CASSPSDIYYEKLFF.

The genes are TRBV7-7 and TRBJ2-3; D is perhaps TRBD2 (6 bases). The CDR3 is made up of 13 amino acids. Germline CDR1 is SSHAT and CDR2 is FNYEAQ (reference sequence). The CDR3 spells CASGPGDTDTQYF. The CDR3 DNA sequence: TGTGCTAGCGGCCCTGGTGACACAGATACGCAGTATTTT.

The chain recombines TRBV12-3 or TRBV12-4 with TRBJ2-3; 8 positions agree with TRBD2. The CDR3 loop spans 15 amino acids. The V and J ends lost 6 bases and 2 bases, in that order; junction bases with no gene match: 7. For the CDR3, the DNA is TGTGCCAGCAGCCTTGAAGCGGGAGTCACAGATACGCAGTATTTT. Its translation: CASSLEAGVTDTQYF.

The chain couples TRBV5-6 to TRBJ1-1; D is unclear. Germline V gene lookup returns CDR1 SGHDT and CDR2 YYEEEE. V gave up 0 bases and J gave up 7 bases, with 10 bases separating them. The CDR3 consists of 13 residues. The CDR3 is CASSLGRPVEAFF. CDR3 sequence (DNA): TGTGCCAGCAGCTTGGGACGGCCGGTTGAAGCTTTCTTT.

V gene TRBV18 combines with J gene TRBJ2-7, with TRBD1 matching over 8 bases. The length of the CDR3 is 15 residues. The germline CDR1 and CDR2 sequences are KGHSH and LQKENI. The junction had 8 bases not matched to a gene; V was cut back by 5 bases and J by 2 bases. The CDR3 is CASSGTGTGPYEQYF. The CDR3 DNA reads TGTGCCAGCTCAGGAACCGGGACAGGCCCCTACGAGCAGTACTTC.

There are many counts of this clonotype. The gene calls are TRBV28 and TRBJ2-5; D might be TRBD1 (6 bases). The CDR3 length is 12 residues. Germline CDR1 and CDR2: MDHEN and SYDVKM. The V gene lost 6 bases and the J gene lost 3 bases, with 8 bases spanning the gap. This chain's CDR3 is CASSRGEETQYF. Written as DNA, the CDR3 is TGTGCCAGCAGCAGGGGTGAAGAGACCCAGTACTTC.

The gene calls are TRBV29-1 and TRBJ2-7; a possible D gene is TRBD2 (5 bases). Between the trimmed V and J ends, which lost 4 bases and 6 bases, there was a span of 13 bases. Germline V CDR1 and CDR2: SQVTM, ANQGSEA. This CDR3 is 12 amino acids long. The CDR3 DNA reads as TGCAGCGTTGGGACTTCCCGCGCCGAGCAGTACTTC. Encoded protein: CSVGTSRAEQYF.

This clonotype was counted between two and nine times. The CDR3 loop is CACLTAPGEKLFF. The CDR3 nucleotides read TGTGCCTGCCTGACAGCCCCAGGTGAAAAACTGTTTTTT. V gene TRBV30 combines with J gene TRBJ1-4; D possibly corresponds to TRBD1 (5 bases). Trimming took 6 bases from V and 7 from J, leaving 15 bases between them. Germline V lookup: CDR1 GTSNPN, CDR2 SVGIG (reference sequence). This CDR3 has 13 amino acids.

This clonotype has just a few counts. V is TRBV11-2 and J is TRBJ2-3; 11 bases are shared with TRBD2. Looked up from germline, CDR1 is SGHAT and CDR2 is FQNNGV. CDR3 size: 16 residues. J gave up 5 bases and V 5 bases, and 9 bases lay outside the gene matches. The CDR3 here is CASSLLPSGRIDTQYF. The CDR3 nucleotides are TGTGCCAGCAGCCTCCTCCCTAGCGGGAGGATAGATACGCAGTATTTT.

This clonotype was observed a single time. The chain has TRBV6-2 or TRBV6-3 and TRBJ2-1, with D uncertain. V lost 7 bases and J lost 9, with 31 bases in between. Per the germline V gene, CDR1 is MNHEY and CDR2 is SVGEGT. The CDR3 has 18 amino acids. The CDR3, as DNA: TGTGCCAGCATCTACGGCCCGATTACCTTTGTTGGAGTGGCTGAGCAGTTCTTC. This gives the protein CASIYGPITFVGVAEQFF.

This clonotype appeared many times. The chain carries TRBV24-1 and TRBJ2-2; D is unresolved. V was trimmed by 1 base and J by 0 bases, leaving 8 bases between them. Germline V gives CDR1 KGHDR, CDR2 SFDVKD. The CDR3 has 16 amino acids. CDR3 DNA sequence: TGTGCCACCAGTGATTTCCAAGATTCGAACACCGGGGAGCTGTTTTTT. Translated, it gives CATSDFQDSNTGELFF.

There are a few counts of this clonotype. The V and J genes are TRBV6-5 and TRBJ1-1, with D unresolved. V dropped 7 bases and J dropped 7 bases, with 10 bases sitting between them. This CDR3 has 11 residues. CDR1 is MNHEY, CDR2 SVGAGI, per germline. This CDR3 reads CASTRGIEAFF. DNA of the CDR3: TGTGCCAGCACCAGAGGCATTGAAGCTTTCTTT.

The chain is built from TRBV11-2 and TRBJ1-6, with TRBD1 matching 8 bases. CDR1 is SGHAT, CDR2 FQNNGV, per germline. This CDR3 comprises 15 residues. Unmatched junction bases numbered 4, after V lost 0 bases and J lost 9 bases. The CDR3 loop is CASSLESRGLSPLHF. CDR3 bases: TGTGCCAGCAGCTTAGAGAGCAGGGGGCTTTCACCCCTCCACTTT.

In this sample, this clonotype turned up many times. The J gene is TRBJ1-6, the V gene TRBV12-5; the D gene is possibly TRBD1 (5 bases). Deletions cut 5 bases from V and 4 bases from J, with 18 bases between. The germline V gene has CDR1 LGHNT and CDR2 FRNRAP. The CDR3 length is 17 residues. CDR3 amino acids: CASGPKGQGGYNSPLHF. The DNA for the CDR3 is TGTGCTAGTGGTCCGAAGGGCCAGGGTGGTTATAATTCACCCCTCCACTTT.

The chain recombines TRBV5-4 with TRBJ2-5; TRBD1 matches 9 bases. This CDR3 region has 15 residues. Germline V gene sequence: CDR1 SGHNT, CDR2 YYREEE (reference sequence). The ends lost 3 bases at V and 4 bases at J; junction bases unmatched: 7. This CDR3 is CASSSLQGAGETQYF. In DNA form, the CDR3 reads TGTGCCAGCAGCTCGCTACAGGGGGCGGGAGAGACCCAGTACTTC.

The rearrangement uses TRBV5-1 and TRBJ2-6; D gene uncertain. The CDR3 extends over 14 amino acids. The V gene lost 2 bases and the J gene lost 2 bases, with 5 bases spanning the gap. In germline, CDR1 is SGHRS, CDR2 YFSETQ. CDR3 in amino acids: CASSLFTGANVLTF. DNA of the CDR3: TGCGCCAGCAGCTTATTCACTGGGGCCAACGTCCTGACTTTC.

Many counts were recorded for this clonotype. DNA of the CDR3: TGCAGCGTCCGGGACCCCTCCTACGAGCAGTACTTC. Its protein product is CSVRDPSYEQYF. The chain links TRBV29-1 to TRBJ2-7; tentatively, D is TRBD1 or TRBD2 (5 bases each). The length of the CDR3 is 12 residues. Germline CDR1 and CDR2: SQVTM and ANQGSEA. Trimming shortened V by 6 bases and J by 0 bases, and 9 bases separated the two germline ends.

The chain couples TRBV29-1 to TRBJ1-1; D gene unclear. V was cut by 4 bases and J by 4 bases, with 13 bases left in between. Germline V gene lookup returns CDR1 SQVTM and CDR2 ANQGSEA. The CDR3 spans 13 residues. For the CDR3, the DNA is TGCAGCGTTGGCGAAATGAGGGTCACTGAAGCTTTCTTT. It specifies CSVGEMRVTEAFF.

This clonotype was seen more than once but under ten times. The chain has TRBV19 and TRBJ1-2, with D perhaps TRBD1 (6 bases). The CDR3 is 15 residues long. V was clipped by 9 bases and J by 3 bases, with 20 bases between them. The germline gives CDR1 LNHDA, CDR2 SQIVND (reference sequence). CDR3 sequence reads: CASNPVAGADYGYTF. The CDR3 DNA reads TGTGCCAGCAATCCCGTGGCGGGGGCGGACTATGGCTACACCTTC.

The chain uses TRBV28 and TRBJ2-7; D ambiguous. Trimming shortened V by 10 bases and J by 3 bases, and 10 bases separated the two germline ends. This CDR3 comprises 11 residues. CDR1 MDHEN and CDR2 SYDVKM come from the germline V gene. CDR3 nucleotides: TGTGCCACGCAGGTGGGCTACGAGCAGTACTTC. It translates to CATQVGYEQYF. Variable domain in full (rest from reference TRBV28 and TRBJ2-7): DVKVTQSSRYLVKRTGEKVFLECVQDMDHENMFWYRQDPGLGLRLIYFSYDVKMKEKGDIPEGYSVSREKKERFSLILESASTNQTSMYLCATQVGYEQYFGPGTRLTVT.

Only a few counts were recorded for this clonotype. The chain is built from TRBV5-6 and TRBJ2-5, with D possibly matching TRBD2 (6 bases). CDR3 length: 16 amino acids. V was cut by 4 bases and J by 1 base, with 17 bases left in between. The germline V gene encodes CDR1 SGHDT and CDR2 YYEEEE. Here the CDR3 reads CASSPSLGRVQETQYF. The DNA of the CDR3 is TGTGCCAGCAGCCCATCCCTCGGGAGAGTCCAAGAGACCCAGTACTTC.